This T cell receptor (beta chain) was retrieved from a study of blood T cell repertoires in COVID-19. Cohort assignment relied on participant-reported clinical history. Recovered Cohort 3 donors showed two negative PCRs, clearance, or symptom resolution. Using immunoSEQ multiplex PCR, the repertoire was profiled, and TCRdb retains in-frame clones only, with some absent. The sample lists fewer than 450,000 clones, around 89% occurring once. The length of the CDR3 is 14 residues. CDR1 is SEHNR and CDR2 is FQNEAQ in the germline V gene (reference sequence). The germline V and J ends were trimmed by 2 bases and 2 bases, with 9 bases remaining between them.

The sequencing input was PBMCs or T cells enriched from blood (not recorded which). V gene TRBV7-9 combines with J gene TRBJ1-2; D unresolved. This receptor was identified in a woman in her late teens or twenties who had recovered from COVID-19. In DNA, the CDR3 is TGTGCCAGCAGCTTAACTTCGGTAAACTATGGCTACACCTTC. Translated, it gives CASSLTSVNYGYTF.